This T cell receptor beta chain was sequenced during a study of blood T cells in healthy people across ages. Study observations and caveats: Strong correlation existed between TCR beta diversity and naive T cell percentage.

The sample holds a few counts of this clonotype. Its antigen remains unknown. PCR was performed a second time for about 7 to 11 cycles using a sample-barcoded 5' primer and a J-beta primer mix. MiXCR, run by TCRdb on the 5' RACE reads, gives a single entry per CDR3 protein. This repertoire shows 950,000 to 1,200,000 distinct CDR3 sequences, less than 45% found once; its top ten account for around 13%. Germline CDR1 and CDR2: SGDLS and YYNGEE. Trimming removed 0 bases at V and 2 bases at J, with 10 bases between. CDR3 length: 15 amino acids. The chain couples TRBV9 to TRBJ2-3, with D unclear. This clonotype was sampled from a man between 18 and 29 years old in good health. The sample was blood. The CDR3 reads CASSVGGGDTDTQYF. Written as DNA, the CDR3 is TGTGCCAGCAGCGTAGGCGGCGGCGACACAGATACGCAGTATTTT.